The entry below gives a single TCR beta chain sequence along with its context. This CDR3 has 15 amino acids. Unmatched junction bases numbered 11, after V lost 5 bases and J lost 7 bases. CDR1 is LNHDA, CDR2 SQIVND, per germline (reference sequence). This entry belongs to a study of T cell changes during pregnancy in multiple sclerosis. The assay was immunoSEQ multiplex PCR, and TCRdb's table has in-frame clones only and misses some. The table has fewer than 35,000 clones, about 92% seen once; the top ten hold about 0.4%. This sequence originates from a female donor in good health, enrolled as a control in a pregnancy study. The specimen comprised CD4+ T cells from peripheral blood mononuclear cells, sampled in the second trimester of pregnancy. This chain links TRBV19 with TRBJ1-5; 7 bases are shared with TRBD1. The DNA for the CDR3 is TGTGCCAGTAGTCCCTCGAGAGGGGGCGCCCAGCCCCAGCATTTT. Residues: CASSPSRGGAQPQHF.